This T cell receptor (beta chain) stems from a study of blood T cell repertoires in COVID-19. Study in general: The United States, Italy and Spain were the sources of the acute and convalescent COVID-19 samples. PBMCs, B-cell-depleted T cells, or T cells provided the cDNA or gDNA that made up the material.

Per the authors' pipeline: Nucleated cell counts were estimated from reference gene primer amplification. Assay: immunoSEQ multiplex PCR; the TCRdb copy retains only in-frame clones and omits some. The V and J calls and the clone size are those of that table, but D and trimming were determined from the DNA. The table has a few hundred thousand clones, 80% to 85% seen once. The V gene end was trimmed by 3 bases and the J gene end by 2 bases; junction bases not matched to a gene: 4. The CDR3 consists of 15 residues. Germline CDR1 MNHEY, CDR2 SMNVEV (reference sequence). The source of this sequence is a man aged 55 to 70 with acute or convalescent COVID-19. Sequences were obtained from peripheral blood. The chain is built from TRBV27 and TRBJ2-4; 7 bases are shared with TRBD2. CDR3 sequence: CASSFGSGTKNIQYF. CDR3 DNA sequence: TGTGCCAGCAGTTTTGGGAGCGGGACCAAAAACATTCAGTACTTC.